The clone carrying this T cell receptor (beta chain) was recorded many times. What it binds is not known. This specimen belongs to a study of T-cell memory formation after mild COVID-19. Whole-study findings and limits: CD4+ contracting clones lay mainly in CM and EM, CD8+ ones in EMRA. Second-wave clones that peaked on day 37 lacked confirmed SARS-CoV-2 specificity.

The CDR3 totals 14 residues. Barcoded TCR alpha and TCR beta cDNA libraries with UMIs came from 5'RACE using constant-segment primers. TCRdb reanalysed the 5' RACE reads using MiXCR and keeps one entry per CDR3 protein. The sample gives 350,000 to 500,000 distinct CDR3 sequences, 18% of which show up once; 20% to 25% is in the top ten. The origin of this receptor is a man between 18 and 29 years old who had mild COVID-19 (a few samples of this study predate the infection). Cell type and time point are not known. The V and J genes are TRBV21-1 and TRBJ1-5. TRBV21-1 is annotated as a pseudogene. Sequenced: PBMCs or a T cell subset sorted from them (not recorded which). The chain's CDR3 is CARRFREEYQPQHF. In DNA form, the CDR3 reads TGTGCCAGGAGATTTAGAGAGGAGTATCAGCCCCAGCATTTT.